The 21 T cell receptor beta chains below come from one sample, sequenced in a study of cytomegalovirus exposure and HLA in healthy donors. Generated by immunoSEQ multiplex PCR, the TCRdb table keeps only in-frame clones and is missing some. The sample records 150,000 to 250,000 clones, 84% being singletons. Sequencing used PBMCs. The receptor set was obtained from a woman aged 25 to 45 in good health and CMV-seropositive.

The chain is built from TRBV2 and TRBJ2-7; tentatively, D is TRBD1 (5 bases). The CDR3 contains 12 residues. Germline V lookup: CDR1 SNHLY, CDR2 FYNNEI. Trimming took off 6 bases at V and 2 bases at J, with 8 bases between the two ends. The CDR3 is CASRQGAYEQYF. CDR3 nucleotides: TGTGCCAGCAGGCAGGGTGCCTACGAGCAGTACTTC.

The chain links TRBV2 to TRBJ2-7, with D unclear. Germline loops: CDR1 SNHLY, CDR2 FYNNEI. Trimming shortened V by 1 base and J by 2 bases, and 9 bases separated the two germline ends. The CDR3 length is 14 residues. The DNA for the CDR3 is TGTGCCAGCAGTGAAGGACTGATAACCTACGAGCAGTACTTC. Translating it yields CASSEGLITYEQYF. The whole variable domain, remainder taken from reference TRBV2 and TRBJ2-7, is EPEVTQTPSHQVTQMGQEVILRCVPISNHLYFYWYRQILGQKVEFLVSFYNNEISEKSEIFDDQFSVERPDGSNFTLKIRSTKLEDSAMYFCASSEGLITYEQYFGPGTRLTVT.

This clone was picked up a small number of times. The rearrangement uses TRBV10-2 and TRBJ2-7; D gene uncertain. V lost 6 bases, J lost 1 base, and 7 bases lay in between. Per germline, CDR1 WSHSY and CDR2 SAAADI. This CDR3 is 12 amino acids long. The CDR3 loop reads CASSLTSYEQYF. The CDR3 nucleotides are TGCGCCAGCAGCTTGACTTCCTACGAGCAGTACTTC.

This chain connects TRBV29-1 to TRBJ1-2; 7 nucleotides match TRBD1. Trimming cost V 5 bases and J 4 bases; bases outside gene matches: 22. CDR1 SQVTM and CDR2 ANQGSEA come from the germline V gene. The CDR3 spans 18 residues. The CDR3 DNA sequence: TGCAGCGTTTCGTCCCCCTCACCGGGGCAGGGGGAAATCTATGGCTACACCTTC. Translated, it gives CSVSSPSPGQGEIYGYTF.

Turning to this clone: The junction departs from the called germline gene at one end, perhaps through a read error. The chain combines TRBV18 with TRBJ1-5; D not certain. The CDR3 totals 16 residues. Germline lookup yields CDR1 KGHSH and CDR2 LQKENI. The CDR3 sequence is CASSPPNSYSNQPQHF. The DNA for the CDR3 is TGTGCCAGCTCCCCACCGAACTCTTATAGCAATCAGCCCCAGCATTTT.

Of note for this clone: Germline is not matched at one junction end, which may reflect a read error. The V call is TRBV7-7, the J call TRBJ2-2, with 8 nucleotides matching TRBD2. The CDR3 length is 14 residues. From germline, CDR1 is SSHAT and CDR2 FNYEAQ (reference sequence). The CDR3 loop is CASSLSGSTGELFF. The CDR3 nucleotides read TGTGCTAGCAGCTTAAGCGGGAGTACCGGGGAGCTGTTTTTT.

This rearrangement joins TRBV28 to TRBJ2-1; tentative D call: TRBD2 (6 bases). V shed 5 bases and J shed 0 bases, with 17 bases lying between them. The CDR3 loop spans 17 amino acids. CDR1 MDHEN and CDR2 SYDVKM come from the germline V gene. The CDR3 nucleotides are TGTGCCAGCAGTCCCCTGGAGGGCCTAAGCTCCTACAATGAGCAGTTCTTC. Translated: CASSPLEGLSSYNEQFF.

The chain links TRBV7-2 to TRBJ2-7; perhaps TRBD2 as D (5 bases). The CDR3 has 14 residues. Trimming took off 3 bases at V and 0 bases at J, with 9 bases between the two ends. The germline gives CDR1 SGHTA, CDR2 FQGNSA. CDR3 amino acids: CASSFVGSSYEQYF. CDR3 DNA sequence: TGTGCCAGCAGCTTCGTAGGGAGCTCCTACGAGCAGTACTTC.

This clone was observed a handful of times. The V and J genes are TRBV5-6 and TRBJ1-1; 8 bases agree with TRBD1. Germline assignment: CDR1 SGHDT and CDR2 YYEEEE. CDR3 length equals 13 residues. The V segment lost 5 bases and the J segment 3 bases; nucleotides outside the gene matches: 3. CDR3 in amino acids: CASSQTGDTEAFF. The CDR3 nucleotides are TGTGCCAGCAGTCAGACAGGGGACACTGAAGCTTTCTTT.

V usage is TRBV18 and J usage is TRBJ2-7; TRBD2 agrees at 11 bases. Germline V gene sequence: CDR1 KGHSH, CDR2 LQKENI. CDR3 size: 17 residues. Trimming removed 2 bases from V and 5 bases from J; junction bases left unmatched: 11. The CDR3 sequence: CASSPAGQLAGANEQYF. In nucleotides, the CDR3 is TGTGCCAGCTCACCAGCGGGGCAACTAGCGGGAGCCAACGAGCAGTACTTC.

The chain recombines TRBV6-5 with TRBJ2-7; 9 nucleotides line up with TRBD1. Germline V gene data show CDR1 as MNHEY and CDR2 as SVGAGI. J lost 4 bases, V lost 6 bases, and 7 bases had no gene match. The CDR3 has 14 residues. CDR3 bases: TGTGCCAGCAGCACAGACAGGGGGAGGTACGAGCAGTACTTC. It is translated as CASSTDRGRYEQYF.

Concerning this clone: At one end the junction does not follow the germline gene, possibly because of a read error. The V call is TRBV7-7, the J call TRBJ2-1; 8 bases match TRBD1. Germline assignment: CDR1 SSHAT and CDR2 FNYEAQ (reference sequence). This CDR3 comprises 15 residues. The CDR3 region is CASSRGQGGIDEQFF. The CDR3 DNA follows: TGTGCTAGCAGTCGCGGACAGGGCGGGATCGATGAGCAGTTCTTC.

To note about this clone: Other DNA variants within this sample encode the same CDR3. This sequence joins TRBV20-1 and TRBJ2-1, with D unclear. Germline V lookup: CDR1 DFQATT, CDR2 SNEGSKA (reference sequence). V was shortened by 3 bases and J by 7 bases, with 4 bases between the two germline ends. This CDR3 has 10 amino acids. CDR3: CSASLNEQFF. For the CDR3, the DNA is TGCAGTGCTAGTCTTAATGAGCAGTTCTTC.

CDR3 coding DNA: TGTGCCAGCAGTGAAGGACAGGGCCCCCGAGTGGGGATCGAGACCCAGTACTTC. Encoded protein: CASSEGQGPRVGIETQYF. The J gene is TRBJ2-5, the V gene TRBV28, with 8 bases fitting TRBD1. J gave up 5 bases and V 5 bases, and 19 bases lay outside the gene matches. Germline V gene sequence: CDR1 MDHEN, CDR2 SYDVKM. The CDR3 has 18 residues.

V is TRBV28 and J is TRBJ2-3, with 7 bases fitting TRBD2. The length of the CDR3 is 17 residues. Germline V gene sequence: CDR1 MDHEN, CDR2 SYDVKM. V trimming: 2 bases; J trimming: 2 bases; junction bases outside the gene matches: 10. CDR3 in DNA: TGTGCCAGCAGTTTAAGGAGGGCTAGCGGAAACACAGATACGCAGTATTTT. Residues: CASSLRRASGNTDTQYF.

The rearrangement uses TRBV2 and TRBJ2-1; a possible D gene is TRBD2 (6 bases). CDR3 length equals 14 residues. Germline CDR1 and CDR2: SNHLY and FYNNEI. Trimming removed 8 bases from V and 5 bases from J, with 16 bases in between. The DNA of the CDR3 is TGTGCCAGCGGGGGGAAGCGAATTAACAATGAGCAGTTCTTC. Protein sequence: CASGGKRINNEQFF.

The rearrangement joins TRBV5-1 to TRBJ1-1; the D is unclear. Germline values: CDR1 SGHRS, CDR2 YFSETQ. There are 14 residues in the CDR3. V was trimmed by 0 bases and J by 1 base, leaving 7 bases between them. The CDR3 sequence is CASSLDSTNTEAFF. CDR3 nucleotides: TGCGCCAGCAGCTTGGACAGCACGAACACTGAAGCTTTCTTT. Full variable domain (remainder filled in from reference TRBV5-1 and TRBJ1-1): KAGVTQTPRYLIKTRGQQVTLSCSPISGHRSVSWYQQTPGQGLQFLFEYFSETQRNKGNFPGRFSGRQFSNSRSEMNVSTLELGDSALYLCASSLDSTNTEAFFGQGTRLTVV.

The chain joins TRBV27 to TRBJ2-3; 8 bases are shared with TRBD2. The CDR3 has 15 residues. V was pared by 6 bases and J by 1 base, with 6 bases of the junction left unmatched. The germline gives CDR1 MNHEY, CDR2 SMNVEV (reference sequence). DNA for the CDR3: TGTGCCAGCAGGCTAGCGGGTTTGGGCACAGATACGCAGTATTTT. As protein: CASRLAGLGTDTQYF.

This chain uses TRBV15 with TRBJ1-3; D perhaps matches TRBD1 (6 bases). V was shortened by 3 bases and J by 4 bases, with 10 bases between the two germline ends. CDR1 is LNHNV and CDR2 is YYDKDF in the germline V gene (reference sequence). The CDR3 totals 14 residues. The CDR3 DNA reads TGTGCCACCAGCAGGAGGACAGTCGGAAACACCATATATTTT. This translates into CATSRRTVGNTIYF.

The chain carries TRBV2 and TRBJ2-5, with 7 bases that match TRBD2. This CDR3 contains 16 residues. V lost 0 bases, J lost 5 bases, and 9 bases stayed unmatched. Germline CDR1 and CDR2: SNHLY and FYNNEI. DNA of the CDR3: TGTGCCAGCAGTGAAGCTCCGGGGGGAGCGGGGGAGACCCAGTACTTC. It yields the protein CASSEAPGGAGETQYF.

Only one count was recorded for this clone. The CDR3 here is CASSLAGTYNEQFF. The DNA of the CDR3 is TGTGCCAGCAGCTTGGCAGGAACCTACAATGAGCAGTTCTTC. The V call is TRBV11-3, the J call TRBJ2-1, with D uncertain. Germline V gene sequence: CDR1 SGHNT, CDR2 YENEEA. Trimming shortened V by 3 bases and J by 2 bases, and 8 bases separated the two germline ends. CDR3 length: 14 amino acids.